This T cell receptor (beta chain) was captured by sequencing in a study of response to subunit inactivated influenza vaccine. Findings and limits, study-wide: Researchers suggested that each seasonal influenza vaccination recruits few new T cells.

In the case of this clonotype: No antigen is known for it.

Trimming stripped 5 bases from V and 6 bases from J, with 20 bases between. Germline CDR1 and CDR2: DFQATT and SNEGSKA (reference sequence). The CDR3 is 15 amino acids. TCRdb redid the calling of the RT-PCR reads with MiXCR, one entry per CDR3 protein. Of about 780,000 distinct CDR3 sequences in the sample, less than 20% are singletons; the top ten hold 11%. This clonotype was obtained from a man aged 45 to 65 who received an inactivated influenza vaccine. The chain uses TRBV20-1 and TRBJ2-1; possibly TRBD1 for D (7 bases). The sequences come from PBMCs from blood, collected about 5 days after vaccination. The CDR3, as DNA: TGCAGTGCTGCGGGGACAGTAACCCACGGCAATGAGCAGTTCTTC. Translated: CSAAGTVTHGNEQFF.